The 9 T cell receptor beta chains below all came from one sample that was sequenced in a study of tumor-infiltrating lymphocytes in localized non-small cell lung cancer. Using immunoSEQ multiplex PCR, the repertoire was profiled, and TCRdb retains in-frame clones only, with some absent. Of some 6,700 clones listed, just under 75% were seen once; the top ten hold more than 10%. The sequenced sample was lung tumor tissue. The receptors here all came from a human donor with non-small cell lung cancer.

V is TRBV4-1 and J is TRBJ1-1; D gene ambiguous. The germline V and J ends were trimmed by 0 bases and 1 base, with 6 bases remaining between them. Germline V gene lookup returns CDR1 MGHRA and CDR2 YSYEKL. The CDR3 is made up of 14 amino acids. CDR3: CASSQDAGNTEAFF. The CDR3 nucleotides read TGCGCCAGCAGCCAAGACGCAGGGAACACTGAAGCTTTCTTT.

The sample holds a few counts of this clone. The chain employs TRBV9 and TRBJ2-2, with no clear D. V lost 4 bases and J lost 7, with 11 bases in between. The CDR3 length is 13 residues. The V gene's germline CDR1 is SGDLS and CDR2 YYNGEE. Here the CDR3 DNA reads TGTGCCAGCAGCTCTATGGGTATCGGGGAGCTGTTTTTT. Protein sequence: CASSSMGIGELFF.

This clone showed up just a few times. The chain has TRBV27 and TRBJ2-7, with D perhaps TRBD1 (6 bases). Germline CDR1 MNHEY, CDR2 SMNVEV (reference sequence). The V end was cut by 6 bases, the J end by 3 bases, with 12 bases between. This CDR3 is built from 13 residues. The CDR3 sequence: CASRPGHYYEQYF. Written as DNA, the CDR3 is TGTGCCAGCAGGCCGGGACACTACTACGAGCAGTACTTC.

This clone was recorded once. The chain combines TRBV7-8 with TRBJ2-7; possible D gene TRBD1, 6 bases. Per the germline V gene, CDR1 is SGHVS and CDR2 is FQNEAQ. Trimming left V 0 bases short and J 0 bases short, with 9 bases between. This CDR3 is built from 15 residues. The CDR3 region has the DNA TGTGCCAGCAGCTTAGCTTGGACAGACTCCTACGAGCAGTACTTC. It is translated as CASSLAWTDSYEQYF.

This chain connects TRBV19 to TRBJ1-2; D is uncertain. The ends were cut back, 5 bases at V and 0 bases at J, with 13 bases in the middle. The CDR3 contains 15 residues. The germline V gene has CDR1 LNHDA and CDR2 SQIVND (reference sequence). The CDR3 DNA is TGTGCCAGTAGTCCAAAATTCGTGGCTAACTATGGCTACACCTTC. This codes for CASSPKFVANYGYTF.

The V and J genes are TRBV2 and TRBJ2-2; 7 nucleotides align to TRBD1. The CDR3 loop spans 15 amino acids. Germline V gene sequence: CDR1 SNHLY, CDR2 FYNNEI. Unmatched junction bases numbered 4, after V lost 6 bases and J lost 0 bases. As DNA, the CDR3 is TGTGCCAGCAGGGGACAGCTCGCGAACACCGGGGAGCTGTTTTTT. Its protein is CASRGQLANTGELFF.

J is TRBJ2-1 and V is TRBV30, with unresolved D. In germline, CDR1 is GTSNPN, CDR2 SVGIG (reference sequence). Trimming stripped 5 bases from V and 0 bases from J, with 11 bases between. This CDR3 has 14 residues. Here the CDR3 DNA reads TGTGCCTGGGCGTCGAGAAGCTCCTACAATGAGCAGTTCTTC. Protein product: CAWASRSSYNEQFF. Together with reference TRBV30 and TRBJ2-1, the CDR3 gives the full variable domain: SQTIHQWPATLVQPVGSPLSLECTVEGTSNPNLYWYRQAAGRGLQLLFYSVGIGQISSEVPQNLSASRPQDRQFILSSKKLLLSDSGFYLCAWASRSSYNEQFFGPGTRLTVL.

The sample holds a few counts of this clone. The chain is built from TRBV9 and TRBJ1-4; 7 bases fit TRBD1. From germline, CDR1 is SGDLS and CDR2 YYNGEE. The CDR3 runs 15 residues. J lost 3 bases, V lost 4 bases, and 6 bases had no gene match. CDR3 region: CASSTRQGPNEKLFF. In nucleotides, the CDR3 is TGTGCCAGCAGCACCCGACAGGGACCTAATGAAAAACTGTTTTTT.

The chain links TRBV2 to TRBJ2-2; D not resolved. V dropped 2 bases and J dropped 1 base, with 5 bases sitting between them. Germline lookup yields CDR1 SNHLY and CDR2 FYNNEI. The CDR3 is 14 amino acids. The CDR3 spells CASSESGNTGELFF. In nucleotides, the CDR3 is TGTGCCAGCAGTGAATCCGGGAACACCGGGGAGCTGTTTTTT.